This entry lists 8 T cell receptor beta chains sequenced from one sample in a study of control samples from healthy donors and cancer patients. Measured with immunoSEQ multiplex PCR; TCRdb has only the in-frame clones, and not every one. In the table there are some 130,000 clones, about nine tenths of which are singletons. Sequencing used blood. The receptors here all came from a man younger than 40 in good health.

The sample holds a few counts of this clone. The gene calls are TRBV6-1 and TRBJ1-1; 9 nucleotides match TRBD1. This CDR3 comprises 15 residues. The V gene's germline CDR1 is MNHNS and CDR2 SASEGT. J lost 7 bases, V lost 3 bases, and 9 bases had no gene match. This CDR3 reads CASSDITGGSSEAFF. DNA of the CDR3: TGTGCCAGCAGTGATATTACAGGGGGCAGTAGTGAAGCTTTCTTT.

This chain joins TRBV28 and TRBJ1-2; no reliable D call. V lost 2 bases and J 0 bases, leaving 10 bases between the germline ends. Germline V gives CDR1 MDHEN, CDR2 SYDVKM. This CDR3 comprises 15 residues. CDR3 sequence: CASSLDGEANYGYTF. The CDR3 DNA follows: TGTGCCAGCAGTTTAGACGGTGAAGCTAACTATGGCTACACCTTC.

This CDR3 is CASSVGTSGTDTQYF. CDR3 sequence (DNA): TGTGCCAGCAGTGTCGGGACTAGCGGGACAGATACGCAGTATTTT. The chain carries TRBV6-4 and TRBJ2-3; 12 bases fit TRBD2. V trimming: 4 bases; J trimming: 3 bases; junction bases outside the gene matches: 2. This CDR3 spans 15 amino acids. Germline CDR1 and CDR2: MRHNA and SNTAGT.

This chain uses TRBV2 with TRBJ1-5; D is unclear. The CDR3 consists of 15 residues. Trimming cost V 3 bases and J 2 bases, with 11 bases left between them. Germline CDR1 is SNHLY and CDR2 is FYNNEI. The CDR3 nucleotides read TGTGCCAGCAGTGATAAGGGTCTAGGCAATCAGCCCCAGCATTTT. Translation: CASSDKGLGNQPQHF.

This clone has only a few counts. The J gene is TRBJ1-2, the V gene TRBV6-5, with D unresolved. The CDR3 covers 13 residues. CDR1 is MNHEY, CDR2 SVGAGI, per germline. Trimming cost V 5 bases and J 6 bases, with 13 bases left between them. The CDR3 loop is CASSKAPGHGYTF. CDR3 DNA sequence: TGTGCCAGCAGTAAGGCCCCAGGCCATGGCTACACCTTC.

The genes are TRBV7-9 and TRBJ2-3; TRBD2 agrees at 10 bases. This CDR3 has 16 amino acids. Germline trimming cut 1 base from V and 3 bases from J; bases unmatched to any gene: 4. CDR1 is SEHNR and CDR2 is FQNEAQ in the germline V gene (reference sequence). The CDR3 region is CASSLGLAGRTDTQYF. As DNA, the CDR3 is TGTGCCAGCAGCTTAGGACTAGCGGGCCGTACAGATACGCAGTATTTT. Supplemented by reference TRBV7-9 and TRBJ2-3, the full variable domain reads DTGVSQNPRHKITKRGQNVTFRCDPISEHNRLYWYRQTLGQGPEFLTYFQNEAQLEKSRLLSDRFSAERPKGSFSTLEIQRTEQGDSAMYLCASSLGLAGRTDTQYFGPGTRLTVL.

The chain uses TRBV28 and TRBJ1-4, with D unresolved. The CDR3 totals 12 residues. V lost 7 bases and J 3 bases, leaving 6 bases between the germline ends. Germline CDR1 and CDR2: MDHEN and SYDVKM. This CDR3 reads CASTRPNEKLFF. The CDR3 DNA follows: TGTGCCAGCACCCGACCTAATGAAAAACTGTTTTTT.

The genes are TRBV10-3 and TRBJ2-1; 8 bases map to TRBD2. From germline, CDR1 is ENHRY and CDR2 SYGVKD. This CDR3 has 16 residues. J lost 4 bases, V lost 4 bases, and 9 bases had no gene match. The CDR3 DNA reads TGTGCCATCAGTGTGTGGCTAGCGGGTAAATACAATGAGCAGTTCTTC. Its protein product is CAISVWLAGKYNEQFF.